This T cell receptor (beta chain) was obtained from a study of shared clonotypes between healthy human individuals. Profiling relied on immunoSEQ multiplex PCR, and the TCRdb table lists in-frame clones only, not all of them. This sample yields millions of clones, of which more than 85% are seen a single time; more than 1.5% belongs to the top ten. This CDR3 spans 12 amino acids. The V gene's germline CDR1 is MNHEY and CDR2 SMNVEV (reference sequence). V was clipped by 5 bases and J by 5 bases; unmatched bases: 1. CD45RO-negative CD8 cells positively selected for CCR7 made up the naive population, which excluded terminally differentiated effector memory CD45RA+ cells.

The V call is TRBV27, the J call TRBJ2-7, with TRBD2 matching 9 bases. The receptor comes from a man aged 18 to 29 in good health. Some clones in this sample may be carry-over from other donors' samples. The material sequenced was naive CD8+ T cells from PBMCs. CDR3 sequence: CASSASGNEQYF. The CDR3 DNA reads as TGTGCCAGCAGTGCTAGCGGGAACGAGCAGTACTTC.